The clone carrying this TCR beta chain was observed a few times. This entry comes from a study of chemoradiotherapy in HPV16-positive cancers. TCRdb keeps only in-frame clones here, not all; method: immunoSEQ multiplex PCR. The data contain about 22,000 clones, around two thirds of them singletons. The V and J ends lost 2 bases and 5 bases respectively, with 10 bases between them. Germline V gene sequence: CDR1 MNHEY, CDR2 SVGAGI. The CDR3 consists of 13 residues. The chain is built from TRBV6-5 and TRBJ2-7; TRBD1 is a possible D gene (5 bases). Sampling was done from a patient who underwent chemoradiotherapy. The sequence derives from a human donor with HPV-associated anogenital cancer. In DNA, the CDR3 is TGTGCCAGCAGTTACAGGTTGGGGCACGAGCAGTACTTC. Translation: CASSYRLGHEQYF.